This record looks at one TCR beta chain sequence and its context. Its antigen is still unknown. Using immunoSEQ multiplex PCR, the repertoire was profiled, and TCRdb retains in-frame clones only, with some absent. The repertoire holds fewer than 150,000 clones, with about 90% as singletons. This record comes from a study of Tregs in tolerant kidney transplant recipients. Study-level findings and limits: Activated donor B cell expansion appeared to reveal the most relevant donor-specific TCRbeta repertoire.

The CDR3 has 14 residues. Looked up from germline, CDR1 is SGHKS and CDR2 is YYEKEE (reference sequence). V lost 4 bases and J 5 bases, leaving 15 bases between the germline ends. Sequencing was carried out using CD4+ T cells from blood. The chain joins TRBV5-5 to TRBJ1-1; possibly TRBD1 for D (5 bases). The receptor comes from a human donor in good health. The CDR3 here is CASSLVGRTTEAFF. The CDR3 DNA sequence: TGTGCCAGCAGCCTGGTCGGGAGGACAACTGAAGCTTTCTTT.